This TCR beta chain comes out of a study of blood T cell repertoires in COVID-19. As for the study in general: Researchers got acute and convalescent COVID-19 samples from the United States, Italy and Spain.

This clone has just one count. Germline CDR1 is MNHEY and CDR2 is SVGAGI. CDR3 length: 15 amino acids. Trimming cost V 7 bases and J 5 bases, with 17 bases left between them. Per the study methods: Amplification of reference gene primers was used by the study to estimate nucleated cell counts. The table came from immunoSEQ multiplex PCR; TCRdb's copy has only in-frame clones and leaves some out. The V and J calls and clone size are taken from that table; D and trimming were inferred from the DNA. The table has around 30,000 clones, under 95% seen once. The V call is TRBV6-5, the J call TRBJ1-4, with D unresolved. The TCR sequence derives from a man between 65 and 79 years old with active or convalescent COVID-19. Input material: peripheral blood. The CDR3 protein is CASTRNYSPNEKLFF. The CDR3 bases are TGTGCCAGCACCCGTAATTACTCCCCCAATGAAAAACTGTTTTTT.